This entry describes one T cell receptor beta chain. The CDR3 length is 13 residues. Germline CDR1 MDHEN, CDR2 SYDVKM. Trimming shortened V by 8 bases and J by 5 bases, and 15 bases separated the two germline ends. Original data processing: Quantification of nucleated cells was approximated via reference gene primer amplification. Libraries were prepared by immunoSEQ multiplex PCR; TCRdb keeps only in-frame clonotypes and omits some of them. V, J and clone size reflect that table, while D and trimming were determined from the DNA. The data contain 100,000 or so clones, about 83% of them seen just once; the ten biggest clones take up 2%. These data originate in a study of blood T cell repertoires in COVID-19.

Source material: peripheral blood. The J gene is TRBJ1-2, the V gene TRBV28, with D uncertain. The clonotype comes from a man between 65 and 85 years old with active or convalescent COVID-19. The CDR3 nucleotides are TGTGCCAGCCTAGTTAGCGAGGGTTATGGCTACACCTTC. This codes for CASLVSEGYGYTF.